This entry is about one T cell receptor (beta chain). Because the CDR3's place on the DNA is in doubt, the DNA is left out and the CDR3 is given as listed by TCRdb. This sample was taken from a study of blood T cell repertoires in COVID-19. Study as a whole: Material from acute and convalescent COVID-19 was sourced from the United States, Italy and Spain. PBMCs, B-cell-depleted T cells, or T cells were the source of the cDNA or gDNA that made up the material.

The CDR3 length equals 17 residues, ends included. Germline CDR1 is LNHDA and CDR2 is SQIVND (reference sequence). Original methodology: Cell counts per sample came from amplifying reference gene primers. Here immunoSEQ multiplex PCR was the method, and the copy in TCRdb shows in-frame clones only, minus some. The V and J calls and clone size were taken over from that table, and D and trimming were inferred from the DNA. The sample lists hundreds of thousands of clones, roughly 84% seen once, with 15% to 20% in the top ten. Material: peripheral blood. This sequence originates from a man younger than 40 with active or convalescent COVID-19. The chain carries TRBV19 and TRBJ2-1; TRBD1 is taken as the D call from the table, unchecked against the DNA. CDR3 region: CASTHTFRARVRDEQFF.